Each of the 27 T cell receptor beta chains below was sequenced from the same sample in a study of T cells after yellow fever vaccination. A single record per CDR3 protein comes from TCRdb applying MiXCR to the 5' RACE reads. The data show roughly 340,000 distinct CDR3 sequences, almost 4% seen once. The input for sequencing was PBMCs, taken 5 days after the yellow fever booster vaccination. These receptor sequences come from a man between 18 and 29 years old who received the YFV17D yellow fever vaccine.

This clonotype came up many times. J is TRBJ2-2 and V is TRBV28; possible D gene TRBD2, 5 bases. The CDR3 runs to 13 residues. Trimming pared 3 bases from V and 3 bases from J, leaving 5 bases between. CDR1 is MDHEN and CDR2 is SYDVKM in the germline V gene. As DNA, the CDR3 is TGTGCCAGCAGTTTCGGGGACACCGGGGAGCTGTTTTTT. It codes for CASSFGDTGELFF.

This chain joins TRBV6-6 and TRBJ2-7; TRBD1 aligns across 7 bases. Trimming took 5 bases from V and 2 from J; bases not matched to a gene: 12. Germline V gene lookup returns CDR1 MNHNY and CDR2 SVGAGI (reference sequence). This CDR3 spans 16 amino acids. CDR3 nucleotides: TGTGCCAGCAGTACTTTAACAGGGGAAGGGACCTACGAGCAGTACGTC. Its protein product is CASSTLTGEGTYEQYV.

V is TRBV5-1 and J is TRBJ2-1, with 10 bases identical to TRBD2. The CDR3 extends over 17 amino acids. Trimming removed 4 bases from V and 8 bases from J; junction bases left unmatched: 15. Germline V CDR1 and CDR2: SGHRS, YFSETQ. In DNA form, the CDR3 reads TGCGCCAGCAGCCCACGGTCGCCGGCTAGCGGGGGTTATGAGCAGTTCTTC. Translation gives CASSPRSPASGGYEQFF.

V is TRBV5-4 and J is TRBJ2-3; 11 bases fit TRBD2. This CDR3 has 15 amino acids. V was pared by 6 bases and J by 2 bases, with 5 bases of the junction left unmatched. Germline CDR1 SGHNT, CDR2 YYREEE (reference sequence). The CDR3 nucleotides read TGTGCCAGCACCCGTAGCGGGGGGGCCACAGATACGCAGTATTTT. It codes for CASTRSGGATDTQYF.

Sample share makes this clonotype large. V gene TRBV15 combines with J gene TRBJ2-2; 11 nucleotides agree with TRBD2. CDR3 length: 20 residues. Germline CDR1 and CDR2: LNHNV and YYDKDF (reference sequence). Trimming took 0 bases from V and 5 from J; bases not matched to a gene: 14. CDR3 region: CATSRDVEVLASGGTGELFF. As DNA, the CDR3 is TGTGCCACCAGCAGAGATGTAGAGGTGTTGGCTAGCGGGGGGACCGGGGAGCTGTTTTTT. The whole variable domain, filled in from reference TRBV15 and TRBJ2-2, reads DAMVIQNPRYQVTQFGKPVTLSCSQTLNHNVMYWYQQKSSQAPKLLFHYYDKDFNNEADTPDNFQSRRPNTSFCFLDIRSPGLGDTAMYLCATSRDVEVLASGGTGELFFGEGSRLTVL.

J is TRBJ2-5 and V is TRBV4-2; 9 bases are shared with TRBD1. Per germline, CDR1 LGHNA and CDR2 YNFKEQ. The CDR3 consists of 15 residues. J lost 1 base, V lost 2 bases, and 2 bases had no gene match. The CDR3 sequence: CASSQMTGGQETQYF. CDR3 in DNA: TGTGCCAGCAGCCAAATGACAGGGGGCCAAGAGACCCAGTACTTC.

This clonotype was counted only a few times. This chain connects TRBV20-1 to TRBJ2-5; weak D call: TRBD1 (6 bases). The length of the CDR3 is 13 residues. Germline lookup yields CDR1 DFQATT and CDR2 SNEGSKA (reference sequence). The V gene lost 0 bases and the J gene lost 6 bases, with 11 bases spanning the gap. CDR3 nucleotides: TGCAGTGCTAGAGATGTGGGGGCGAAGACCCAGTACTTC. Its protein is CSARDVGAKTQYF.

Ten or more counts support this clonotype. V usage is TRBV7-2 and J usage is TRBJ2-1; 8 nucleotides line up with TRBD2. V was clipped by 4 bases and J by 8 bases; unmatched bases: 13. Germline V CDR1 and CDR2: SGHTA, FQGNSA. The CDR3 contains 16 residues. The CDR3 sequence is CASSYTGTRGPHEQFF. For the CDR3, the DNA is TGTGCCAGCAGCTACACCGGGACTAGAGGGCCACATGAGCAGTTCTTC.

This clonotype was observed a few times. This sequence joins TRBV5-5 and TRBJ2-5; the match to TRBD2 covers 9 bases. Germline V gives CDR1 SGHKS, CDR2 YYEKEE (reference sequence). CDR3 size: 17 residues. V gave up 0 bases and J gave up 3 bases; unmatched junction bases: 9. CDR3 protein: CASSLVPAGGGKETQYF. The CDR3 DNA sequence: TGTGCCAGCAGCTTGGTCCCAGCGGGGGGAGGGAAAGAGACCCAGTACTTC.

The chain is built from TRBV19 and TRBJ1-2; D gene unclear. The CDR3 is made up of 12 amino acids. V was trimmed by 3 bases and J by 8 bases, leaving 10 bases between them. Germline V gene sequence: CDR1 LNHDA, CDR2 SQIVND (reference sequence). CDR3 region: CASSIGSWGYTF. The CDR3 DNA is TGTGCCAGTAGTATTGGGAGCTGGGGCTACACCTTC.

This clonotype was seen more than once but under ten times. The chain couples TRBV19 to TRBJ1-1; 8 nucleotides line up with TRBD1. Trimming at V came to 6 bases and at J to 1 base, leaving 16 bases not matched to a gene. The CDR3 is 18 amino acids. Germline V gene data show CDR1 as LNHDA and CDR2 as SQIVND (reference sequence). CDR3 in amino acids: CASRRPTGESLANTEAFF. Written as DNA, the CDR3 is TGTGCCAGTAGACGCCCGACAGGGGAAAGTTTGGCGAACACTGAAGCTTTCTTT.

In its sample, this clonotype was seen many times. The rearrangement uses TRBV5-5 and TRBJ2-2, with D uncertain. CDR3 length: 12 amino acids. The germline V gene encodes CDR1 SGHKS and CDR2 YYEKEE (reference sequence). Trimming pared 1 base from V and 7 bases from J, leaving 5 bases between. The CDR3 DNA sequence: TGTGCCAGCAGCTTGTATATCGGGGAGCTGTTTTTT. It translates to CASSLYIGELFF.

The chain links TRBV9 to TRBJ2-3; D not resolved. This CDR3 comprises 15 residues. V was pared by 0 bases and J by 2 bases, with 10 bases between. Germline values: CDR1 SGDLS, CDR2 YYNGEE. The CDR3 loop is CASSVVTTPTDTQYF. The CDR3 DNA reads TGTGCCAGCAGCGTAGTAACGACCCCCACAGATACGCAGTATTTT.

This clonotype was found many times. The CDR3 sequence is CASSLGSGPPTNTEAFF. The CDR3 DNA follows: TGCGCCAGCAGCTTGGGGTCAGGGCCGCCTACGAACACTGAAGCTTTCTTT. The chain uses TRBV5-1 and TRBJ1-1, with D possibly matching TRBD1 (5 bases). The CDR3 has 17 amino acids. Between the trimmed V and J ends, which lost 0 bases and 1 base, there was a span of 16 bases. Germline CDR1 SGHRS, CDR2 YFSETQ.

This clonotype was detected a few times. The V gene is TRBV18, the J gene TRBJ1-3; D is uncertain. The germline V and J ends were trimmed by 1 base and 4 bases, with 11 bases remaining between them. Germline V gives CDR1 KGHSH, CDR2 LQKENI. The CDR3 runs to 15 residues. CDR3 sequence reads: CASSPREEAGNTIYF. The CDR3 DNA follows: TGTGCCAGCTCACCACGAGAGGAAGCGGGAAACACCATATATTTT.

This clonotype occurred many times. The chain uses TRBV6-1 and TRBJ2-1; weak D call: TRBD2 (5 bases). The CDR3 is 14 amino acids. Germline V gene data show CDR1 as MNHNS and CDR2 as SASEGT. Trimming removed 5 bases from V and 10 bases from J, with 18 bases in between. The CDR3 loop is CASSPADWAPEQFF. The CDR3, as DNA: TGTGCCAGCAGTCCCGCGGACTGGGCGCCGGAGCAGTTCTTC.

There are many counts of this clonotype. V is TRBV29-1 and J is TRBJ2-1; TRBD1 matches at 9 bases. Germline-derived CDR1 and CDR2 are SQVTM and ANQGSEA. This CDR3 is 13 amino acids long. V lost 7 bases and J lost 5; bases outside the gene matches: 6. For the CDR3, the DNA is TGCAGCGGCCGGGACAGGGTAGACAATGAGCAGTTCTTC. Protein: CSGRDRVDNEQFF.

This clonotype was observed a handful of times. The chain combines TRBV11-2 with TRBJ2-3; D possibly corresponds to TRBD2 (5 bases). V gave up 1 base and J gave up 7 bases, with 18 bases separating them. From germline, CDR1 is SGHAT and CDR2 FQNNGV. This CDR3 has 16 residues. The CDR3 protein is CASSLASGAGHHTQYF. The CDR3, as DNA: TGTGCCAGCAGCTTAGCGAGCGGTGCGGGCCACCATACGCAGTATTTT.

V usage is TRBV5-1 and J usage is TRBJ2-1, with 7 bases lining up with TRBD2. Trimming took 5 bases from V and 6 from J; bases not matched to a gene: 5. Germline V gene sequence: CDR1 SGHRS, CDR2 YFSETQ. CDR3 size: 13 residues. The chain's CDR3 is CASRLGGSNEQFF. DNA for the CDR3: TGCGCCAGCAGACTGGGCGGGAGCAATGAGCAGTTCTTC.

There are many counts of this clonotype. The CDR3 DNA reads TGCGCCAGCAGCTTGGGTTGGGGAAACATTCAGTACTTC. Its translation is CASSLGWGNIQYF. This chain links TRBV5-1 with TRBJ2-4; D not certain. The CDR3 has 13 residues. The germline CDR1 and CDR2 sequences are SGHRS and YFSETQ. Deletions cut 0 bases from V and 6 bases from J, with 7 bases between.

Many counts were recorded for this clonotype. This rearrangement joins TRBV5-1 to TRBJ2-7; D possibly corresponds to TRBD1 (6 bases). Germline V gene sequence: CDR1 SGHRS, CDR2 YFSETQ. V lost 4 bases, J lost 0 bases, and 11 bases lay in between. CDR3 length: 14 amino acids. The CDR3 DNA reads TGCGCCAGCAGCCCTGGACAGTCCTCCTACGAGCAGTACGTC. Residues: CASSPGQSSYEQYV.

This clonotype appeared a few times. V usage is TRBV24-1 and J usage is TRBJ2-6, with TRBD1 matching over 7 bases. The V gene's germline CDR1 is KGHDR and CDR2 SFDVKD. V was clipped by 6 bases and J by 2 bases; unmatched bases: 15. CDR3 length: 19 amino acids. The DNA for the CDR3 is TGTGCCACCAGTCCCAACACCCTGAAGGGGGCACCTGGGGCCAACGTCCTGACTTTC. Protein product: CATSPNTLKGAPGANVLTF.

This clonotype has ten or more counts. The V gene is TRBV21-1, the J gene TRBJ2-2. TRBV21-1 is a recognized pseudogene. CDR3 length: 13 amino acids. In DNA form, the CDR3 reads TGTGCCAGCAGCAAAGTGGGGACCGGGGAGCTGTTTTTT. Translated, it gives CASSKVGTGELFF.

This chain links TRBV13 with TRBJ1-1; 8 positions match TRBD1. CDR3 length: 15 amino acids. Trimming removed 0 bases from V and 5 bases from J; junction bases left unmatched: 5. From germline, CDR1 is PRHDT and CDR2 FYEKMQ (reference sequence). The CDR3 DNA reads TGTGCCAGCAGCTTAGGGACAGGGGAATATACTGAAGCTTTCTTT. Its translation is CASSLGTGEYTEAFF.

The V gene is TRBV3-2, the J gene TRBJ1-3; the D segment call TRBD1 is taken from the table without a DNA check. TRBV3-2 is a documented pseudogene. This CDR3 region has 16 residues. The CDR3 loop reads CASSRQTGVPGNTIYF. The DNA for the CDR3 is TGTGCCAGCAGCCGCCAGACAGGGGTCCCAGGAAACACCATATATTTT.

The table lists this clonotype with a few counts. The rearrangement joins TRBV5-6 to TRBJ2-7; D is perhaps TRBD2 (6 bases). The CDR3 is 14 amino acids. Germline V gene lookup returns CDR1 SGHDT and CDR2 YYEEEE. Deletions cut 4 bases from V and 2 bases from J, with 13 bases between. The chain's CDR3 is CASSHGWGAYEQYF. The CDR3 coding sequence is TGTGCCAGCAGCCACGGTTGGGGGGCCTACGAGCAGTACTTC.

The genes are TRBV10-3 and TRBJ1-2; 8 bases are shared with TRBD1. V shed 6 bases and J 3 bases; nucleotides not matched to a gene: 9. CDR3 size: 15 residues. Germline loops: CDR1 ENHRY, CDR2 SYGVKD. The CDR3 DNA follows: TGTGCCATCAGGGAAGACAGGGGTCGAGACTATGGCTACACCTTC. It yields the protein CAIREDRGRDYGYTF.